The 28 T cell receptor beta chains in this list originate from one sample, sequenced in a study of blood T cell repertoires in COVID-19. Produced via immunoSEQ multiplex PCR; TCRdb's table is partial and in-frame only. The sample has roughly 160,000 clones, approximately 85% seen once. Sequenced: peripheral blood. The receptor set was obtained from a man between 40 and 49 years old with acute or convalescent COVID-19.

The chain employs TRBV6-1 and TRBJ1-5, with D possibly matching TRBD1 (5 bases). V dropped 2 bases and J dropped 7 bases, with 9 bases sitting between them. The CDR3 sequence is 13 residues long. Germline CDR1 is MNHNS and CDR2 is SASEGT. The CDR3 protein is CASSEKWGQPQHF. The CDR3 nucleotides are TGTGCCAGCAGTGAAAAATGGGGCCAGCCCCAGCATTTT.

There are a few counts of this clone. The chain carries TRBV28 and TRBJ1-5; no clear D gene. Germline CDR1 is MDHEN and CDR2 is SYDVKM. CDR3 length: 17 amino acids. V was cut by 5 bases and J by 1 base, with 18 bases left in between. The CDR3 is CASSPPAAVRSNQPQHF. DNA for the CDR3: TGTGCCAGCAGTCCCCCCGCGGCGGTTAGGAGCAATCAGCCCCAGCATTTT.

The V call is TRBV3-1 (or the pseudogene TRBV3-2), the J call TRBJ1-1, with TRBD1 matching 10 bases. Trimming took 0 bases from V and 4 from J; bases not matched to a gene: 5. Germline V CDR1 and CDR2: LGHDT, YNNKEL (reference sequence). CDR3 length equals 16 residues. DNA of the CDR3: TGTGCCAGCAGCCAAGATCTGACAGGGGGCGGCACTGAAGCTTTCTTT. Its translation: CASSQDLTGGGTEAFF.

The CDR3 protein is CAINPGGQETQYF. Written as DNA, the CDR3 is TGTGCCATCAATCCGGGGGGGCAAGAGACCCAGTACTTC. This chain uses TRBV10-3 with TRBJ2-5; 8 bases are shared with TRBD2. Germline CDR1 reads ENHRY; CDR2 reads SYGVKD. V dropped 7 bases and J dropped 2; count of bases not matched to a gene: 3. The CDR3 totals 13 residues.

The V and J genes are TRBV6-2 or TRBV6-3 and TRBJ1-1; D remains ambiguous. The CDR3 is 14 residues long. The germline V and J ends were trimmed by 5 bases and 0 bases, with 10 bases remaining between them. Germline CDR1 MNHEY, CDR2 SVGEGT. The CDR3 here is CASSAHTLNTEAFF. CDR3 in DNA: TGTGCCAGCAGTGCCCACACCCTGAACACTGAAGCTTTCTTT.

This chain links TRBV5-1 with TRBJ1-2, with unresolved D. The CDR3 is made up of 15 amino acids. Germline assignment: CDR1 SGHRS and CDR2 YFSETQ. Trimming shortened V by 0 bases and J by 1 base, and 10 bases separated the two germline ends. CDR3 residues: CASSLVPGSNYGYTF. CDR3 DNA: TGCGCCAGCAGCTTGGTTCCGGGAAGTAACTATGGCTACACCTTC. Combining the CDR3 with reference TRBV5-1 and TRBJ1-2 gives the whole variable domain KAGVTQTPRYLIKTRGQQVTLSCSPISGHRSVSWYQQTPGQGLQFLFEYFSETQRNKGNFPGRFSGRQFSNSRSEMNVSTLELGDSALYLCASSLVPGSNYGYTFGSGTRLTVV.

The chain links TRBV10-3 to TRBJ2-3, with 15 bases matching TRBD2. CDR3 length: 16 residues. V dropped 5 bases and J dropped 6; count of bases not matched to a gene: 6. Germline V gives CDR1 ENHRY, CDR2 SYGVKD. This chain's CDR3 is CAISLGLAGGGDTQYF. CDR3 nucleotide sequence: TGTGCCATCAGTCTGGGACTAGCGGGGGGAGGGGATACGCAGTATTTT.

This clone has a handful of counts. The chain employs TRBV6-5 and TRBJ2-1; TRBD1 aligns across 8 bases. The CDR3 covers 13 residues. The germline V gene encodes CDR1 MNHEY and CDR2 SVGAGI. The ends lost 4 bases at V and 9 bases at J; junction bases unmatched: 5. CDR3 protein: CASSFYRGSEQFF. In DNA, the CDR3 is TGTGCCAGCAGTTTCTACAGGGGGTCTGAGCAGTTCTTC.

The chain is built from TRBV28 and TRBJ1-5, with TRBD1 matching over 7 bases. Germline V CDR1 and CDR2: MDHEN, SYDVKM. This CDR3 has 14 amino acids. The V and J ends lost 2 bases and 8 bases, in that order; junction bases with no gene match: 6. The CDR3: CASSLPQGVKPQHF. Written as DNA, the CDR3 is TGTGCCAGCAGTTTACCGCAGGGGGTAAAGCCCCAGCATTTT.

The J gene is TRBJ1-2, the V gene TRBV15; D is perhaps TRBD1 (6 bases). This CDR3 is built from 15 residues. Germline assignment: CDR1 LNHNV and CDR2 YYDKDF (reference sequence). V was cut by 3 bases and J by 5 bases, with 16 bases left in between. The CDR3 loop is CATSRGRGGVYGYTF. CDR3 coding DNA: TGTGCCACCAGCAGGGGGAGGGGGGGCGTTTATGGCTACACCTTC.

V is TRBV9 and J is TRBJ1-2; D possibly corresponds to TRBD1 (5 bases). There are 17 residues in the CDR3. Germline V CDR1 and CDR2: SGDLS, YYNGEE. Trimming shortened V by 0 bases and J by 5 bases, and 20 bases separated the two germline ends. The CDR3 spells CASSVAVDRDLFYGYTF. The CDR3 coding sequence is TGTGCCAGCAGCGTAGCAGTAGACAGAGATTTATTTTATGGCTACACCTTC.

This sequence joins TRBV29-1 and TRBJ1-1, with D unresolved. CDR1 is SQVTM and CDR2 is ANQGSEA in the germline V gene. This CDR3 contains 14 residues. Between the trimmed V and J ends, which lost 6 bases and 1 base, there was a span of 15 bases. CDR3 in DNA: TGCAGCGTCTCTCTACTGACGGGGAACACTGAAGCTTTCTTT. Protein sequence: CSVSLLTGNTEAFF. The full variable domain, in which reference TRBV29-1 and TRBJ1-1 provide the parts outside the CDR3, is SAVISQKPSRDICQRGTSLTIQCQVDSQVTMMFWYRQQPGQSLTLIATANQGSEATYESGFVIDKFPISRPNLTFSTLTVSNMSPEDSSIYLCSVSLLTGNTEAFFGQGTRLTVV.

This sequence joins TRBV4-2 and TRBJ1-2, with D tentatively TRBD1 (6 bases). CDR3 size: 17 residues. Germline V gene lookup returns CDR1 LGHNA and CDR2 YNFKEQ. V was pared by 1 base and J by 8 bases, with 23 bases between. CDR3 amino acids: CASSQARGQSGGGGYTF. The CDR3 bases are TGTGCCAGCAGCCAAGCACGAGGACAGAGCGGCGGAGGAGGCTACACCTTC.

The chain carries TRBV2 and TRBJ2-5; a possible D gene is TRBD2 (6 bases). Trimming removed 8 bases at V and 1 base at J, with 14 bases between. The CDR3 is 14 amino acids. Per the germline V gene, CDR1 is SNHLY and CDR2 is FYNNEI. CDR3 residues: CASSPAGRQETQYF. As DNA, the CDR3 is TGTGCCAGCTCCCCAGCGGGTCGCCAAGAGACCCAGTACTTC.

This chain connects TRBV19 to TRBJ1-2, with 7 bases aligning to TRBD1. CDR1 and CDR2 from the germline V gene are LNHDA and SQIVND (reference sequence). Losses at the gene ends were 3 bases for V and 7 bases for J; bases not matched to a gene: 5. The CDR3 runs to 13 residues. The CDR3 region has the DNA TGTGCCAGTAGTATTACACAGGGGAGTGGCTACACCTTC. Residues: CASSITQGSGYTF.

This clone showed up just once. The V call is TRBV5-8, the J call TRBJ2-5, with TRBD1 identical over 8 bases. The CDR3 covers 15 residues. V gave up 2 bases and J gave up 0 bases; unmatched junction bases: 3. Germline V gene data show CDR1 as SGHTS and CDR2 as YDEGEE. CDR3 DNA sequence: TGTGCCAGCAGCTTAGACAGGGGATACCAAGAGACCCAGTACTTC. Its translation is CASSLDRGYQETQYF.

The V call is TRBV12-3 or TRBV12-4, the J call TRBJ2-5; maybe TRBD1 (5 bases). CDR3 size: 12 residues. Trimming stripped 4 bases from V and 3 bases from J, with 6 bases between. The CDR3 loop reads CASSYRKETQYF. For the CDR3, the DNA is TGTGCCAGCAGTTACAGGAAAGAGACCCAGTACTTC.

J is TRBJ2-7 and V is TRBV28, with TRBD1 identical over 7 bases. CDR1 is MDHEN and CDR2 is SYDVKM in the germline V gene. V lost 6 bases, J lost 0 bases, and 8 bases stayed unmatched. The CDR3 has 15 amino acids. The CDR3 loop is CASSRRDRSSYEQYF. CDR3 in DNA: TGTGCCAGCAGCCGCCGGGACAGAAGCTCCTACGAGCAGTACTTC.

This clone was counted between two and nine times. The DNA for the CDR3 is TGTGCCAGTAGTAGTTCTACTGCCGCCTACAATGAGCAGTTCTTC. It yields the protein CASSSSTAAYNEQFF. The V and J genes are TRBV19 and TRBJ2-1; D gene unclear. Trimming cost V 4 bases and J 2 bases, with 12 bases left between them. The CDR3 has 15 residues. Germline values: CDR1 LNHDA, CDR2 SQIVND (reference sequence). Combining the CDR3 with reference TRBV19 and TRBJ2-1 gives the whole variable domain DGGITQSPKYLFRKEGQNVTLSCEQNLNHDAMYWYRQDPGQGLRLIYYSQIVNDFQKGDIAEGYSVSREKKESFPLTVTSAQKNPTAFYLCASSSSTAAYNEQFFGPGTRLTVL.

The genes are TRBV27 and TRBJ1-1; unclear D gene. With 6 bases removed from V and 2 bases from J, the gap between germline ends came to 13 bases. CDR3 length equals 14 residues. The V gene's germline CDR1 is MNHEY and CDR2 SMNVEV (reference sequence). CDR3 sequence: CASSLGLPNTEAFF. CDR3 sequence (DNA): TGTGCCAGCAGCCTAGGACTGCCAAACACTGAAGCTTTCTTT.

The sample holds a few counts of this clone. This chain links TRBV6-5 with TRBJ1-6, with D maybe TRBD1 (5 bases). The germline V gene encodes CDR1 MNHEY and CDR2 SVGAGI. V was clipped by 5 bases and J by 8 bases, with 13 bases between them. This CDR3 contains 14 residues. CDR3 bases: TGTGCCAGCAGTCGGACAAGGGATTATTCACCCCTCCACTTT. Translated: CASSRTRDYSPLHF.

This rearrangement joins TRBV5-4 to TRBJ1-1; D not resolved. The CDR3 totals 14 residues. CDR1 is SGHNT, CDR2 YYREEE, per germline (reference sequence). With 4 bases removed from V and 3 bases from J, the gap between germline ends came to 13 bases. The CDR3 nucleotides are TGTGCCAGCAGCCGCATCGGGATCGACACTGAAGCTTTCTTT. Translation gives CASSRIGIDTEAFF.

V is TRBV19 and J is TRBJ1-6; TRBD1 aligns across 9 bases. The CDR3 is 15 amino acids. V shed 6 bases and J 5 bases; nucleotides not matched to a gene: 5. Germline-derived CDR1 and CDR2 are LNHDA and SQIVND (reference sequence). The CDR3 DNA sequence: TGTGCCAGTAGCACCGGACAGGGGAATAATTCACCCCTCCACTTT. This encodes CASSTGQGNNSPLHF.

The CDR3 sequence: CASSQGAGGRGVDEQFF. In nucleotides, the CDR3 is TGCGCCAGCAGCCAAGGAGCGGGGGGGCGTGGAGTAGATGAGCAGTTCTTC. The chain couples TRBV4-3 to TRBJ2-1, with TRBD2 identical over 10 bases. After removal of 1 base from V and 8 bases from J, the junction contained 11 bases not matched to a gene. The CDR3 extends over 17 amino acids. CDR1 and CDR2 from the germline V gene are LGHNA and YSLEER.

This clone was seen once. Sequence at one end of the junction differs from germline and may be a read error. The chain uses TRBV24-1 and TRBJ2-7; the match to TRBD1 covers 7 bases. The CDR3 is 15 amino acids. The germline V gene has CDR1 KGHDR and CDR2 SFDVKD. The DNA of the CDR3 is TGTGCCACCAGTGGTTTGACAGGGAGCTCCTACGAGCAGTACTTC. Residues: CATSGLTGSSYEQYF.

This clone was counted a single time. J is TRBJ1-1 and V is TRBV6-6; no clear D gene. The CDR3 spans 10 residues. Trimming cost V 3 bases and J 8 bases, with 4 bases left between them. In germline, CDR1 is MNHNY, CDR2 SVGAGI (reference sequence). The CDR3 sequence is CASSYQEAFF. CDR3 DNA sequence: TGTGCCAGCAGTTATCAAGAAGCTTTCTTT.

The V call is TRBV5-6, the J call TRBJ1-1; D might be TRBD1 (5 bases). The V gene's germline CDR1 is SGHDT and CDR2 YYEEEE. This CDR3 region has 12 residues. V lost 4 bases, J lost 3 bases, and 7 bases lay in between. The CDR3 is CASSVQDTEAFF. DNA for the CDR3: TGTGCCAGCAGCGTACAGGACACTGAAGCTTTCTTT.

The chain combines TRBV11-2 with TRBJ1-3; D call uncertain. Germline values: CDR1 SGHAT, CDR2 FQNNGV. The CDR3 spans 15 residues. V was trimmed by 0 bases and J by 2 bases, leaving 8 bases between them. DNA of the CDR3: TGTGCCAGCAGCTTAGACCCGACTCCTGGAAACACCATATATTTT. Translated, it gives CASSLDPTPGNTIYF.